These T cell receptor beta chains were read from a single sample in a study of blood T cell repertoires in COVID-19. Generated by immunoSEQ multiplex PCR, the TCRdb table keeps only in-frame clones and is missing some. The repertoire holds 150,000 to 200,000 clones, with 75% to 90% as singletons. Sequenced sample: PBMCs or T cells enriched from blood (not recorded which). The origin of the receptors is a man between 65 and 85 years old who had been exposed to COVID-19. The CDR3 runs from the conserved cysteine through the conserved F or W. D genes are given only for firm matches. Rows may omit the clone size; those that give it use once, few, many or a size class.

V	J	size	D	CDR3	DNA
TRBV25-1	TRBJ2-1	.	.	CASSAHGSGSGEQFF	TGTGCCAGCAGCGCACACGGCTCCGGGTCGGGTGAGCAGTTCTTC
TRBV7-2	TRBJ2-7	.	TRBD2	CASSGSRGGSYEQYF	TGTGCCAGCAGCGGAAGCCGGGGGGGCTCCTACGAGCAGTACTTC
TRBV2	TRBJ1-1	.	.	CASTRSMNTEAFF	TGTGCCAGCACGCGGAGCATGAACACTGAAGCTTTCTTT
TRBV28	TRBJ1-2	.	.	CASSFPGESYGYTF	TGTGCCAGCAGTTTTCCGGGGGAGAGCTATGGCTACACCTTC
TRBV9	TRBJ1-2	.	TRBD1	CASSVDQGARGYTF	TGTGCCAGCAGCGTAGACCAGGGGGCACGTGGCTACACCTTC
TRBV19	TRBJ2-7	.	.	CASSTRGHLSYEQYF	TGTGCCAGTAGTACCCGGGGACACCTGTCCTACGAGCAGTACTTC
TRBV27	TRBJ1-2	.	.	CASSLVRGRGGYTF	TGTGCCAGCAGTTTGGTCAGGGGACGAGGGGGCTACACCTTC
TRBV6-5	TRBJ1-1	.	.	CASSYPGGNTEAFF	TGTGCCAGCAGTTATCCCGGGGGTAACACTGAAGCTTTCTTT
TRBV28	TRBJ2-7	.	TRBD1	CASSSKTRTGSYEQYF	TGTGCCAGCAGTTCCAAAACTCGGACAGGTTCCTACGAGCAGTACTTC
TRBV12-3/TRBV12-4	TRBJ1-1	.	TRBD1	CASSPGRGRAFF	TGTGCCAGCAGTCCCGGCAGGGGGCGAGCTTTCTTT
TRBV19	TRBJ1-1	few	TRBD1	CASSRQGALAEAFF	TGTGCCAGTAGTAGACAGGGGGCGCTTGCTGAAGCTTTCTTT
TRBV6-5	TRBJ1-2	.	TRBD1	CASSQLQGRGNGYTF	TGTGCCAGCAGTCAATTACAGGGGCGAGGTAATGGCTACACCTTC
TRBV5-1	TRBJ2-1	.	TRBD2	CASTDLAGLNEQFF	TGCGCCAGCACCGACCTAGCGGGTCTTAATGAGCAGTTCTTC
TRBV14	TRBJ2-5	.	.	CASSPQGGAVWETQYF	TGTGCCAGCAGCCCCCAGGGCGGGGCAGTATGGGAGACCCAGTACTTC
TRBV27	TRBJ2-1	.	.	CASSHSREQFF	TGTGCCAGCAGCCACTCGCGTGAGCAGTTCTTC
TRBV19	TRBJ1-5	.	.	CASREVGLHQPQHF	TGTGCCAGTAGGGAGGTAGGGTTGCATCAGCCCCAGCATTTT
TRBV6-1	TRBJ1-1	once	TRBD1	CASSEGQWKTFF	TGTGCCAGCAGTGAGGGACAGTGGAAAACTTTCTTT
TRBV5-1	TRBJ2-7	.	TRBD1	CASSARDSYEQYF	TGCGCCAGCAGCGCCCGGGACAGTTACGAGCAGTACTTC
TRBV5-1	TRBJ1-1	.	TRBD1	CASSWRGQGDTEAFF	TGCGCCAGCAGCTGGCGGGGACAGGGGGACACTGAAGCTTTCTTT
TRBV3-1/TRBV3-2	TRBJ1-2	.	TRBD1	CASSQQGARLYYGYTF	TGTGCCAGCAGCCAGCAGGGGGCGCGTCTGTACTATGGCTACACCTTC
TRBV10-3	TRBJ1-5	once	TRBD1	CAISKGQGYNQPQHF	TGTGCCATCAGCAAAGGACAGGGGTACAATCAGCCCCAGCATTTT
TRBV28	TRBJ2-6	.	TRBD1	CASRKTGGAGANVLTF	TGTGCCAGCAGAAAGACAGGGGGCGCTGGGGCCAACGTCCTGACTTTC
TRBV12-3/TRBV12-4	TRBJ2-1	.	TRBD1	CASSPTGNEQFF	TGTGCCAGCAGTCCGACAGGGAATGAGCAGTTCTTC
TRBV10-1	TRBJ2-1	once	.	CASSEQASYEQFF	TGCGCCAGCAGTGAGCAGGCCTCCTATGAGCAGTTCTTC
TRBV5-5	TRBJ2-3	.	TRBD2	CASSLRLRLAGDPSTDTQYF	TGTGCCAGCAGCTTAAGACTCCGTCTAGCGGGGGATCCTAGCACAGATACGCAGTATTTT
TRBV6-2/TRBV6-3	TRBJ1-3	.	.	CASSQGTGNTIYF	TGTGCCAGCAGTCAGGGGACCGGGAACACCATATATTTT
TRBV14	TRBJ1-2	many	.	CASSTVGTYGYTF	TGTGCCAGCAGTACAGTAGGGACATATGGCTACACCTTC
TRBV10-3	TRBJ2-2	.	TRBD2	CATNLAGGTGELFF	TGTGCCACCAACTTAGCGGGGGGGACCGGGGAGCTGTTTTTT
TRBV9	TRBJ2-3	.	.	CDNLCTDTQYF	TGTGATAATCTGTGCACAGATACGCAGTATTTT
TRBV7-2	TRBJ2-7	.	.	CASSLSTGAFRGEQYF	TGTGCCAGCAGCTTGTCGACAGGAGCGTTTCGAGGCGAGCAGTACTTC
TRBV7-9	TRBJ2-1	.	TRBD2	CASTGTSGFNEQFF	TGTGCCAGCACCGGGACTAGCGGCTTCAATGAGCAGTTCTTC
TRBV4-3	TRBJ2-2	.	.	CASSQERDRELFF	TGCGCCAGCAGCCAAGAGCGGGATAGGGAGCTGTTTTTT
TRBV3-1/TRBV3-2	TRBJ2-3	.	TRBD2	CASSLTASGRTDTQYF	TGTGCCAGCAGCCTCACCGCTAGCGGTCGCACAGATACGCAGTATTTT
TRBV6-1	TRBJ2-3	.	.	CASSDGGITDTQYF	TGTGCCAGCAGTGACGGGGGAATCACAGATACGCAGTATTTT
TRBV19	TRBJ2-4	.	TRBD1	CASSPLMDRVTKNIQYF	TGTGCCAGTAGTCCTTTAATGGACAGGGTCACCAAAAACATTCAGTACTTC
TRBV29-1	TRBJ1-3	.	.	CSVEGGRSGNTIYF	TGCAGCGTTGAAGGTGGGAGGAGTGGAAACACCATATATTTT
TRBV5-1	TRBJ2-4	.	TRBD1	CASSPGTGQNIQYF	TGCGCCAGCAGTCCCGGGACAGGCCAAAACATTCAGTACTTC
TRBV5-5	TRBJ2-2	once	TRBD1	CASSSAGTGGFGELFF	TGTGCCAGCAGCTCCGCGGGGACAGGGGGCTTCGGGGAGCTGTTTTTT
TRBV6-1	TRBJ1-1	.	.	CASSEDPTDTVRAFF	TGTGCCAGCAGTGAAGACCCCACGGACACAGTGCGAGCTTTCTTT
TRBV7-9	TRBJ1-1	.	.	CASSPSDTEAFF	TGTGCCAGCAGCCCTTCGGACACTGAAGCTTTCTTT
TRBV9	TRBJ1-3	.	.	CASSGRQRGSGNTIYF	TGTGCCAGCAGCGGACGACAAAGGGGGTCTGGAAACACCATATATTTT
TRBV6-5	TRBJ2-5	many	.	CASFTSRQWGTQYF	TGTGCCAGCTTCACTAGCAGACAATGGGGGACCCAGTACTTC
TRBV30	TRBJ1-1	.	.	CAWSVLRGGTEAFF	TGTGCCTGGAGTGTACTTAGGGGGGGCACTGAAGCTTTCTTT
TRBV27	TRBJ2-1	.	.	CASSLSSSAGHNEQFF	TGTGCCAGCAGTTTATCGTCTTCAGCGGGTCACAATGAGCAGTTCTTC
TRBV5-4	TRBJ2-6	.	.	CASSLVVRARGANVLTF	TGTGCCAGCAGCTTGGTCGTGAGGGCGCGTGGGGCCAACGTCCTGACTTTC
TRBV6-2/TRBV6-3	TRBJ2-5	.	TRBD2	CASSWPSGRETQYF	TGTGCCAGCAGTTGGCCTAGCGGGAGAGAGACCCAGTACTTC
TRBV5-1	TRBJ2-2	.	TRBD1	CASSLGTGGGELFF	TGCGCCAGCAGCTTGGGGACAGGAGGCGGGGAGCTGTTTTTT
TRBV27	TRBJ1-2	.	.	CASSFTTGFRYGYTF	TGTGCCAGCAGTTTCACTACAGGGTTTCGCTATGGCTACACCTTC
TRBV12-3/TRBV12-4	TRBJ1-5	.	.	CASSSRSNQPQHF	TGTGCCAGCAGTTCCAGAAGCAATCAGCCCCAGCATTTT